A single TCR beta chain is shown here with its context. Sequencing was performed with immunoSEQ multiplex PCR; in TCRdb, only in-frame clones are kept and a portion is missing. The data contain some 220,000 clones, about 87% of them singletons. This specimen comes from a study of blood T cell repertoires in COVID-19. V lost 0 bases to trimming and J lost 7 bases; unmatched junction nucleotides: 9. There are 16 residues in the CDR3. CDR1 and CDR2 (germline): KGHSH, LQKENI. The sample taken for sequencing was PBMCs or T cells enriched from blood (not recorded which). The genes are TRBV18 and TRBJ1-2; 9 bases are a match to TRBD1. This TCR came from a woman in her 30s who had recovered from COVID-19. The CDR3 sequence: CASSPPTYSTGGGYTF. The CDR3 DNA follows: TGTGCCAGCTCACCACCCACTTACTCGACAGGGGGTGGCTACACCTTC.